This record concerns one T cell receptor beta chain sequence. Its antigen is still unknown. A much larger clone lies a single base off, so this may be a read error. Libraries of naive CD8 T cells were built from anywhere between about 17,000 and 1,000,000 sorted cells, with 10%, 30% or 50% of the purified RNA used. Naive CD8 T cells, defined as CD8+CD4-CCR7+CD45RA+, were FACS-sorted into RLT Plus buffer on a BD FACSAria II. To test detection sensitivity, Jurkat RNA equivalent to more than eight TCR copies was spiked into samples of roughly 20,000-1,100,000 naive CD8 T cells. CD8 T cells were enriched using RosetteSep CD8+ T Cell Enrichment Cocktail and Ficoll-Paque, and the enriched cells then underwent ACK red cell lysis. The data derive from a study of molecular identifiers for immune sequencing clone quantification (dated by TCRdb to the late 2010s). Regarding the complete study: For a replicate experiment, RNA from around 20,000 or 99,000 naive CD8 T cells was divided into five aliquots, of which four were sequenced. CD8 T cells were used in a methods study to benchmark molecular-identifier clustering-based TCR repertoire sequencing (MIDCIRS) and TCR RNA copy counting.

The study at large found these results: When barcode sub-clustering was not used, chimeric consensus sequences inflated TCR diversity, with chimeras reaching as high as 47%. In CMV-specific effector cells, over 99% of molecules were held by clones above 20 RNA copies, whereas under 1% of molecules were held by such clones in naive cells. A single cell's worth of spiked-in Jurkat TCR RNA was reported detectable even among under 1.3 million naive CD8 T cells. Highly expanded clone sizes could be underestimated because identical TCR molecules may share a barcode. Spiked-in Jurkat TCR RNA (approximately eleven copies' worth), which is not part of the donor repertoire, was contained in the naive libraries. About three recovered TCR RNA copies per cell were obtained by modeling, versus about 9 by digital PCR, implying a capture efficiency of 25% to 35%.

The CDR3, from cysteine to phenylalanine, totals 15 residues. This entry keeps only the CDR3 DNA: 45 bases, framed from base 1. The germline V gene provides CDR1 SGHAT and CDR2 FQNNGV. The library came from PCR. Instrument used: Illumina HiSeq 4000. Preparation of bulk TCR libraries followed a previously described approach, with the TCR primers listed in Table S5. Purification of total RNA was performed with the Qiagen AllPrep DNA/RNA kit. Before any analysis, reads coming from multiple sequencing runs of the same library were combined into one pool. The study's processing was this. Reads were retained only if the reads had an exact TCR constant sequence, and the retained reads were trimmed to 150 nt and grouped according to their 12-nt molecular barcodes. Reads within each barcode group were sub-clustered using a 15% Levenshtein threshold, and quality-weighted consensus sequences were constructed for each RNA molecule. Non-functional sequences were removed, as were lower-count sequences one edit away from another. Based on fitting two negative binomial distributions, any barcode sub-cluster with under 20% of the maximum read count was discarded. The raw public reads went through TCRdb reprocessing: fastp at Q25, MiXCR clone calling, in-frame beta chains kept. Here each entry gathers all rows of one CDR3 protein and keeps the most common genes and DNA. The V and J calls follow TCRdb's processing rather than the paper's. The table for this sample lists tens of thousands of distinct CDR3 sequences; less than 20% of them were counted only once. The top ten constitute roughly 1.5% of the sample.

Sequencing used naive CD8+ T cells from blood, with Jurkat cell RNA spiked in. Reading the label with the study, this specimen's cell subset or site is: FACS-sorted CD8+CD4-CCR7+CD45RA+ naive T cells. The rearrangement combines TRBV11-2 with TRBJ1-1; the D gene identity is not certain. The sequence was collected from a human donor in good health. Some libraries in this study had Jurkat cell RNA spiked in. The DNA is TGTGCCAGCAACTTAGCCGGACTAACGAACACTGAAGCTTTCTTT. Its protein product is CASNLAGLTNTEAFF.